Listed below are T cell receptor beta chains from one sample, sequenced in a study of blood T cells in healthy people across ages. TCRdb redid the calling of the 5' RACE reads with MiXCR, one entry per CDR3 protein. The sample yields about 640,000 distinct CDR3 sequences, approximately 30% seen once. Sequencing was carried out using blood. The receptors derive from a woman of 80 years or more in good health. The CDR3 runs from the conserved cysteine through the conserved F or W. The order of the fields is J gene, clone size, D gene, V gene, CDR3 protein, CDR3 DNA. D genes are given only for firm matches. Only some rows state a clone size, as once, few, many or a class for expanded clones.

TRBJ2-3 - - TRBV5-1 CASSLGSLRTSTDTQYF TGCGCCAGCAGCTTGGGGAGCTTACGGACTAGCACAGATACGCAGTATTTT
TRBJ2-3 many TRBD2 TRBV12-3/TRBV12-4 CASSLSGGPRDTQYF TGTGCCAGCAGTTTATCGGGGGGGCCTAGGGATACGCAGTATTTT
TRBJ2-7 - - TRBV3-1 CASTLVGGEQYF TGTGCCAGCACCCTGGTGGGCGGCGAGCAGTACTTC
TRBJ2-1 many TRBD2 TRBV15 CATSSGSGVGGNEQFF TGTGCCACCAGCTCTGGGAGCGGGGTCGGCGGGAATGAGCAGTTCTTC
TRBJ2-2 - - TRBV5-1 CASSLGTGTFTGELFF TGCGCCAGCAGCTTGGGGACCGGGACATTCACCGGGGAGCTGTTTTTT
TRBJ2-5 - - TRBV6-1 CASSVTGQTTYQETQYF TGTGCCAGCAGTGTAACCGGACAGACTACCTACCAAGAGACCCAGTACTTC
TRBJ1-6 - - TRBV20-1 CSARGGNSPLHF TGCAGTGCTAGGGGGGGGAATTCACCCCTCCACTTT
TRBJ2-4 few - TRBV28 CASSSGQLKNIQYF TGTGCCAGCAGTTCTGGACAGCTAAAAAACATTCAGTACTTC
TRBJ2-7 - - TRBV7-2 CASSLAALRTNEQYF TGTGCCAGCAGCTTAGCAGCCCTCCGAACGAACGAGCAGTACTTC
TRBJ2-1 many - TRBV5-6 CASSLAAFLSYNEQFF TGTGCCAGCAGCTTGGCGGCCTTCCTCTCCTACAATGAGCAGTTCTTC
TRBJ1-1 few - TRBV5-5 CASSPGPMNTEAFF TGTGCCAGCAGCCCGGGTCCCATGAACACTGAAGCTTTCTTT
TRBJ2-3 many - TRBV5-1 CASSLATWGSTDTQYF TGCGCCAGCAGCTTGGCTACCTGGGGGAGCACAGATACGCAGTATTTT
TRBJ1-1 - - TRBV7-9 CASSRLRADQAFF TGTGCCAGCAGCCGCCTCAGGGCAGACCAAGCTTTCTTT
TRBJ2-2 - - TRBV15 CATTAGGLNTGELFF TGTGCCACCACAGCCGGGGGACTGAACACCGGGGAGCTGTTTTTT
TRBJ2-5 many - TRBV2 CASRTETQYF TGTGCCAGCAGGACGGAGACCCAGTACTTC
TRBJ1-1 few TRBD1 TRBV19 CASSMSGGHVTEAFF TGTGCCAGTAGTATGTCAGGGGGCCATGTCACTGAAGCTTTCTTT
TRBJ2-1 many TRBD2 TRBV14 CASSQGGGGLSYNEQFF TGTGCCAGCAGCCAAGGCGGCGGGGGGTTATCCTACAATGAGCAGTTCTTC
TRBJ1-2 many - TRBV7-8 CASSPRSATDGYTF TGTGCCAGCAGCCCCCGCAGCGCTACTGATGGCTACACCTTC
TRBJ2-1 few TRBD2 TRBV10-3 CAISESTSPYNEQFF TGTGCCATCAGTGAGTCGACTAGCCCCTACAATGAGCAGTTCTTC
TRBJ1-2 many TRBD1 TRBV9 CASSVEQGGYGYTF TGTGCCAGCAGCGTAGAACAGGGGGGCTATGGCTACACCTTC
TRBJ1-2 many - TRBV20-1 CSASKNPEDGYTF TGCAGTGCTAGTAAAAACCCCGAGGATGGCTACACCTTC
TRBJ1-1 few - TRBV5-8 CASSPRRSTEAFF TGTGCCAGCAGCCCCAGAAGGTCCACTGAAGCTTTCTTT
TRBJ1-2 many - TRBV12-3/TRBV12-4 CASTGDSYGYTF TGTGCCAGCACCGGGGACTCCTATGGCTACACCTTC
TRBJ2-1 - TRBD2 TRBV20-1 CSAISGGAGYNEQFF TGCAGTGCTATCAGCGGGGGGGCTGGGTACAATGAGCAGTTCTTC
TRBJ2-7 - - TRBV5-1 CASSPRYGSEQYF TGCGCCAGCAGCCCGAGGTACGGATCCGAGCAGTACTTC
TRBJ1-6 - TRBD1 TRBV20-1 CSALQGAQYSPLHF TGCAGTGCCCTCCAGGGGGCTCAGTATTCACCCCTCCACTTT
TRBJ1-2 many - TRBV9 CASSVDSRTDGYTF TGTGCCAGCAGCGTAGACTCGCGGACAGACGGCTACACCTTC
TRBJ1-5 medium-sized - TRBV20-1 CSARGHSNQPQHF TGCAGTGCTAGAGGACATAGCAATCAGCCCCAGCATTTT
TRBJ2-7 many TRBD1 TRBV11-2 CASSSNLGDRGRYEQYF TGTGCCAGCAGCTCGAATCTGGGTGACAGGGGAAGATACGAGCAGTACTTC
TRBJ1-5 many - TRBV6-6 CASTGTRGSNQPQHF TGTGCCAGCACCGGGACCCGGGGAAGCAATCAGCCCCAGCATTTT
TRBJ2-5 many - TRBV3-1 CASSQDVSRETQYF TGTGCCAGCAGCCAAGACGTATCAAGGGAGACCCAGTACTTC
TRBJ2-7 - TRBD1 TRBV24-1 CATSLSGTASYEQYF TGTGCCACCAGTCTGTCGGGGACAGCCTCCTACGAGCAGTACTTC
TRBJ2-3 - - TRBV10-2 CASKGAGTSTDTQYF TGCGCCAGCAAGGGGGCGGGGACTAGCACAGATACGCAGTATTTT
TRBJ1-3 few - TRBV3-1 CASSQVQHSGNTIYF TGTGCCAGCAGCCAAGTTCAGCACTCTGGAAACACCATATATTTT
TRBJ2-3 - - TRBV15 CATSRGLGAGTDMQYF TGTGCCACCAGCAGAGGTCTGGGGGCTGGCACAGATATGCAGTATTTT
TRBJ1-2 - - TRBV27 CVSSLMGNRANYGYTF TGTGTCAGCAGTTTAATGGGTAACAGGGCTAACTATGGCTACACCTTC
TRBJ2-7 - - TRBV2 CASSEPGPIAYEQYF TGTGCCAGCAGTGAACCGGGACCCATAGCCTACGAGCAGTACTTC
TRBJ2-5 - TRBD1 TRBV5-1 CASSQGTGMETQYF TGCGCCAGCAGCCAAGGGACAGGGATGGAGACCCAGTACTTC
TRBJ2-7 many - TRBV20-1 CSARDPLGGATYEQYF TGCAGTGCTAGAGATCCCCTTGGCGGGGCCACTTACGAGCAGTACTTC
TRBJ1-2 many - TRBV20-1 CSAPRGANGYTF TGCAGTGCCCCACGGGGGGCGAATGGCTACACCTTC
TRBJ1-5 few - TRBV6-1 CASSVRLTLSNQPQHF TGTGCCAGCAGTGTCCGACTGACCTTGAGCAATCAGCCCCAGCATTTT
TRBJ1-1 - - TRBV10-3 CAIESAGSGTEAFF TGTGCCATCGAAAGTGCGGGGTCGGGCACTGAAGCTTTCTTT
TRBJ2-1 - - TRBV18 CASSPEGAEQFF TGTGCCAGCTCACCGGAGGGCGCTGAGCAGTTCTTC
TRBJ2-1 - TRBD2 TRBV5-6 CASSLDLAGDLSHDEQFF TGTGCCAGCAGCTTGGACCTAGCGGGGGACCTATCCCACGATGAGCAGTTCTTC
TRBJ2-1 few TRBD2 TRBV9 CASSRYSGGPISYNGQFF TGTGCCAGCAGCCGGTATAGCGGGGGGCCGATCTCCTACAATGGGCAGTTCTTC
TRBJ2-1 few TRBD2 TRBV5-1 CASSNGLAVGHNEQFF TGCGCCAGCAGCAACGGACTAGCGGTGGGTCACAATGAGCAGTTCTTC
TRBJ2-7 many TRBD2 TRBV7-9 CASSSGGDSGGLWAYEQYF TGTGCCAGCAGCTCCGGGGGAGATAGCGGGGGGCTATGGGCCTACGAGCAGTACTTC
TRBJ1-2 many TRBD1 TRBV29-1 CSVESGTGGRGYTF TGCAGCGTTGAGTCCGGGACAGGGGGCCGTGGCTACACCTTC
TRBJ2-2 - - TRBV3-1 CASSQGSGNTGELFF TGTGCCAGCAGCCAAGGTTCAGGAAACACCGGGGAGCTGTTTTTT
TRBJ2-1 many TRBD2 TRBV15 CATSRGPIAGGVYNEQFF TGTGCCACCAGCAGAGGTCCCATAGCGGGGGGTGTCTACAATGAGCAGTTCTTC
TRBJ2-1 many TRBD2 TRBV4-3 CASSQGRGGRDEQFF TGCGCCAGCAGCCAAGGGCGGGGGGGCCGCGATGAGCAGTTCTTC
TRBJ1-2 - - TRBV6-1 CASRERVPADNYGYTF TGTGCCAGCAGGGAAAGGGTGCCTGCCGATAACTATGGCTACACCTTC
TRBJ1-5 few - TRBV4-2 CASSQGDGNQPQHF TGTGCCAGCAGCCAAGGGGATGGAAATCAGCCCCAGCATTTT
TRBJ2-1 many TRBD2 TRBV5-1 CASSLAGLSGGANNEQFF TGCGCCAGCAGCTTAGCGGGCCTCAGCGGGGGGGCCAACAATGAGCAGTTCTTC
TRBJ2-7 many - TRBV7-9 CASSLVGNLDEQYF TGTGCCAGCAGCTTAGTGGGTAATCTGGACGAGCAGTACTTC